This TCR beta chain was identified in a study of PD-L1 blockade in urothelial cancer. Trimming took off 1 base at V and 4 bases at J, with 10 bases between the two ends. This CDR3 region has 15 residues. Germline V gene sequence: CDR1 SGHAT, CDR2 FQNNGV. Specified time point: pretreatment peripheral blood. Each patient gave between 1 and 8 samples, pretreatment and on-treatment. TCR analog templates of synthetic origin were spiked into each PCR. Sequencing was performed with immunoSEQ multiplex PCR; in TCRdb, only in-frame clones are kept and a portion is missing. The sample lists tens of thousands of clones, roughly 79% occurring once.

The chain has TRBV11-2 and TRBJ2-2, with D tentatively TRBD1 (5 bases). The receptor comes from a man aged 65-85 years with urothelial cancer. The specimen was PBMCs, collected around atezolizumab (anti-PD-L1) treatment. The CDR3 DNA follows: TGTGCCAGCAGCTTAGGGGGCAGCTTCACCGGGGAGCTGTTTTTT. Protein sequence: CASSLGGSFTGELFF.